This T cell receptor (beta chain) appears in the sequencing data of a study of T cells in Graves' hyperthyroidism and ophthalmopathy (dated by TCRdb to between 2018 and 2021). For the wider study: Peripheral blood samples were taken at initial diagnosis, before any treatment was given. TCR V-J signatures able to tell the groups apart were searched for in a discovery cohort of 90 to 100 patients, of whom approximately 40 had Graves' ophthalmopathy and around 58 had stable Graves' hyperthyroidism. Prospective prediction of ophthalmopathy was tested in an independent validation cohort of about 19 hyperthyroidism patients and 17 patients who later progressed to ophthalmopathy. The roughly 100 discovery patients were randomly divided into training and test sets at a 7:3 ratio. In addition, the study compared T-cell repertoires in thyroid tissue and in blood from a handful of Graves' hyperthyroidism patients. Following sampling, methimazole starting at 30 mg daily was given to hyperthyroidism patients, and high-dose intravenous methylprednisolone was given to ophthalmopathy patients. The paper reports TCR Vbeta CDR3 sequencing of 135 peripheral blood samples: 43 ophthalmopathy, approximately 74 hyperthyroidism and approximately 17 progressor patients. Broader findings and caveats from the paper: A 13 V-J signature model separated ophthalmopathy from stable hyperthyroidism, with about 88% sensitivity and roughly 84% specificity in cross-validation and 80%/75% in testing. Sample size was not statistically predetermined, and blinding of investigators to group allocation was not performed. Most expanded thyroid clonotypes (frequency above 0.001) were also detected in blood, suggesting blood repertoires may reflect thyroid immune responses. In validation, progression to ophthalmopathy was predicted by the model with nearly 71% sensitivity and roughly 76% specificity, a median of roughly six months before onset.

Including the terminal cysteine and phenylalanine, the CDR3 comprises 10 residues. This entry keeps only the CDR3 DNA: 30 bases, framed from base 1. Looking up the germline V gene yields CDR1 SQVTM and CDR2 ANQGSEA. The germline ends are 9 bases apart after V is trimmed by 6 bases and J by 7 bases. TCR beta CDR3 regions were amplified from RNA transcripts. The first round of RT-PCR for the TCR CDR3 was performed with the HTBI primer set and the Qiagen OneStep RT-PCR kit. A second multiplex PCR round built the libraries, followed by size selection and purification. The libraries were sequenced on an Illumina HiSeq2000 using paired-end 100 bp reads. As for how the authors treated the data: SOAPnuke was used to process the raw data, with reads discarded if the reads contained adapters or uncalled bases, had a mean Phred below 15, or lacked an exact constant-primer or identifier match. COPE v1.2.5 was used to merge the high-quality paired reads, and each unique nucleotide sequence was defined as a clonotype. MiTCR v1.1 was used to align clonotypes to the IMGT TRBV, TRBD and TRBJ reference segments. Only V-J combinations with frequency above 0.0001, covering 99% to 99.2% of repertoires, were analysed. The TCS score was defined as F50 (clonal expansion) divided by E x V (chaos), with BLOSUM62-based TCRdist calculated between CDR3 peptides within each V-J. Welch's t-statistics and random forest reduced fewer than 600 V-J features to about 13, which were used in a naive Bayes classifier (R e1071). The public sequencing data were trimmed at Q25 with fastp and processed into clonotypes with MiXCR by TCRdb, which kept only in-frame beta chains. A single entry per CDR3 protein holds the most common genes and DNA from its merged rows. TCRdb's processing, not the authors' own work, is the source of the V and J calls. This sample gives under 650,000 distinct CDR3 sequences in total; 15% to 20% of them show up just once. Approximately 3.8% of the sample is in the top ten clones.

This clonotype was counted at least ten times. The target of this receptor is not known. No qualities accompany the bases; no much larger clone lies one base away. Graves' hyperthyroidism was defined as stable when no progression to ophthalmopathy occurred over 18 months of follow-up. The hyperthyroidism patients were between 18 and 65 years old and newly diagnosed, with a disease duration of less than 2 months. Patients with uncontrolled infections, other autoimmune diseases, pregnancy or lactation were excluded. Diagnoses were based on clinical symptoms, serum thyroxine and TRAb, thyroid ultrasound and orbital computed tomography. PBMCs were separated from roughly 9.6 ml of fresh peripheral blood using Ficoll-Paque density gradient centrifugation. Trizol reagent was used to extract total RNA, and RNA quality was then checked on an Agilent 2100 Bioanalyzer.

This receptor was obtained from a woman in her twenties or thirties with Graves' hyperthyroidism. The sequencing input was blood. The chain couples TRBV29-1 to TRBJ1-1, with the D segment identity uncertain. The bases read TGCAGCGTCGAAACCGGTGAAGCTTTCTTT. It encodes CSVETGEAFF.